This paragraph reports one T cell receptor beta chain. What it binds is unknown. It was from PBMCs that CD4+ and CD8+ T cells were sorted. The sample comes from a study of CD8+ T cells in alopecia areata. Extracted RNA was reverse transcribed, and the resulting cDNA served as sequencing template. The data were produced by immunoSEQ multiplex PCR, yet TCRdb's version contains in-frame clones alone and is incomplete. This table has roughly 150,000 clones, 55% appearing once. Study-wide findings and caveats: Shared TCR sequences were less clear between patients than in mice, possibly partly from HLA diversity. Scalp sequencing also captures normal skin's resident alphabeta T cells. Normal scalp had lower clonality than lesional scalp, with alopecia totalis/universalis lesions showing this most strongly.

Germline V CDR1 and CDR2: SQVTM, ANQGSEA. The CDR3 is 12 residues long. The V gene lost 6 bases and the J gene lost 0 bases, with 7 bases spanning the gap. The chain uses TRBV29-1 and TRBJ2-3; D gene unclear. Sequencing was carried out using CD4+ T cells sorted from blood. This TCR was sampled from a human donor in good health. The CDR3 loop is CSVAASTDTQYF. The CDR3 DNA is TGCAGCGTCGCTGCCAGCACAGATACGCAGTATTTT.